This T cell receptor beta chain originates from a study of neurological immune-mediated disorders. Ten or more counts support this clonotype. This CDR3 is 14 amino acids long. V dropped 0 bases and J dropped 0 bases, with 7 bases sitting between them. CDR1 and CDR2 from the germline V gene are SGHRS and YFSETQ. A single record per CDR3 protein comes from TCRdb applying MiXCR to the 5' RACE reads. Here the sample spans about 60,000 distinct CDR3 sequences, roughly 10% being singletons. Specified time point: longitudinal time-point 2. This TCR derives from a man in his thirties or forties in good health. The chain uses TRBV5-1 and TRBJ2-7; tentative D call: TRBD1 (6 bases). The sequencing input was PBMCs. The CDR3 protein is CASSLGRGSYEQYF. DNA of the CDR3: TGCGCCAGCAGCTTGGGCAGGGGCTCCTACGAGCAGTACTTC.